This TCR beta chain was found in a study of blood T cell repertoires in COVID-19. Background on the study: Collection of acute and convalescent COVID-19 samples took place in the United States, Italy and Spain.

Authors' analysis steps: Scientists estimated how many nucleated cells there were by amplifying reference gene primers. TCRdb's table, derived via immunoSEQ multiplex PCR, lists solely in-frame clones and lacks some. V, J and clone size are those of that table, while D and trimming were read from the DNA. The sample lists 130,000 to 150,000 clones, more than 80% seen once, with 4.8% in the top ten. The count of this clone is one. Sample: peripheral blood. This receptor was taken from a human donor in a cohort sampled during active COVID-19.

This CDR3 is CSAPRYTEAFF. The CDR3 DNA sequence: TGCAGTGCTCCCCGTTACACTGAAGCTTTCTTT. V gene TRBV20-1 combines with J gene TRBJ1-1; D ambiguous. Trimming pared 5 bases from V and 3 bases from J, leaving 7 bases between. Germline CDR1 and CDR2: DFQATT and SNEGSKA (reference sequence). This CDR3 spans 11 amino acids.